A selection of T cell receptor beta chains follows, all from one sample in a study of OX40 agonist ivuxolimab in advanced cancers. Profiled with immunoSEQ multiplex PCR; TCRdb holds only in-frame clones, not every one. This sample has about 6,700 clones, with approximately 94% found just once. Sequenced material: CD4+ or CD8+ T cells sorted from blood, taken in a trial of the OX40 agonist ivuxolimab. The receptor set was obtained from an adult with an advanced solid tumor such as melanoma, head and neck, liver or kidney cancer. Both conserved end residues are trimmed from each CDR3.

V | CDR3
TRBV4-2 | ASSQGVSGSYSGELF
TRBV5-1 | ASSLGGAKAGELF
TRBV7-7 | ASSLGRGQETQY
TRBV29-1 | SVDRTGGIPEAF
TRBV4-2 | ASSQDGRALGRSAGELF
TRBV27 | ASSPWSGLLSGANVLT
TRBV7-9 | ASSSSGTSIYEQY
TRBV30 | AWDRGTGNQPQH
TRBV5-1 | ASSLGTGGNIQY
TRBV18 | ASSGQGGPYEQY
TRBV7-2 | ASSLVGPYSYEQY
TRBV29-1 | SVLAGGTGELF
TRBV19 | ASTTSPPPSSYNEQF
TRBV9 | ASSVGGQGASEQY
TRBV18 | ASSPDGAYGYT
TRBV2 | ASSSDRGLDQPQH
TRBV28 | ASSLTRGQETQY
TRBV5-1 | ASSLRQGLNEQF
TRBV9 | ASSVGAGGGYEQY
TRBV25-1 | ASRQGARSEQF
TRBV28 | ASSSYRGGTDTQY
TRBV7-9 | ASSSSSDAVALLDNEQF
TRBV18 | ASSLDVGDSTF
TRBV30 | AWSHQESTQY
TRBV30 | AWGAGGPVNEQF
TRBV29-1 | SVEPPDTQY
TRBV4-2 | ASSQGLDAPYEQY
TRBV10-1 | ASSDQPAGEQY
TRBV5-1 | ASSWGAGTYEQY
TRBV7-8 | ASTPRTGGLAKNIQY
TRBV2 | ASRIRQTIYGYT